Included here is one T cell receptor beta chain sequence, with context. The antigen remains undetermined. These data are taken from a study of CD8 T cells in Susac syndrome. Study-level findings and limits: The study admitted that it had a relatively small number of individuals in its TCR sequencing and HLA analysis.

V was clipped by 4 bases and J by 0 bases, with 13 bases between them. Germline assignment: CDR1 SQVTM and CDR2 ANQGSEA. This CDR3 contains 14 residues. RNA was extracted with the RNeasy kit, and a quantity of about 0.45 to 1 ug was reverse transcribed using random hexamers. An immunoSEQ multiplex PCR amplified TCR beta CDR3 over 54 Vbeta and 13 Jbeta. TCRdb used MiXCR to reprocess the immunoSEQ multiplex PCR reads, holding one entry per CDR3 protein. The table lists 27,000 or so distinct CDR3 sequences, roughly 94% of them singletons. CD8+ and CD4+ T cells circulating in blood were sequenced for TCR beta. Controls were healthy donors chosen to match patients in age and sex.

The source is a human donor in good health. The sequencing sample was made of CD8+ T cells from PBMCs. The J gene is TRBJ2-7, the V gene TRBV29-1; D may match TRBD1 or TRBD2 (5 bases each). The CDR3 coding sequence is TGCAGCGTTGGGACCCGGGACGGCTCCTACGAGCAGTACTTC. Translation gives CSVGTRDGSYEQYF.